This T cell receptor beta chain was identified during a study of long-term antiretroviral therapy in people with HIV. About the research overall: When the earliest samples were collected, ART was typically delayed until CD4 counts fell.

CDR1 SGHRS and CDR2 YFSETQ come from the germline V gene. Trimming took 4 bases from V and 4 from J, leaving 12 bases between them. The CDR3 sequence is 15 residues long. The libraries were made with immunoSEQ v3.0 at survey level. A per-sample goal of about 35,000-55,000 T-cell genomes was targeted by sequencing. Sequenced by immunoSEQ multiplex PCR; TCRdb stores in-frame clones only, minus some. The data hold 25,000 or so clones, with around 82% observed a single time. Regarding the study as a whole: Someone took the blood between the mid-2000s and the late 2010s, maybe while older ART regimens were in use.

Turning to this clone: What it recognizes is unknown.

Source: unsorted PBMCs, taken 3 years after starting antiretroviral therapy. The sequence came from a man aged 18 to 29 with HIV. The V call is TRBV5-1, the J call TRBJ1-6; the D is unclear. The CDR3 loop is CASSGEEQYNSPLHF. CDR3 nucleotides: TGCGCCAGCAGCGGCGAAGAGCAGTATAATTCACCCCTCCACTTT.